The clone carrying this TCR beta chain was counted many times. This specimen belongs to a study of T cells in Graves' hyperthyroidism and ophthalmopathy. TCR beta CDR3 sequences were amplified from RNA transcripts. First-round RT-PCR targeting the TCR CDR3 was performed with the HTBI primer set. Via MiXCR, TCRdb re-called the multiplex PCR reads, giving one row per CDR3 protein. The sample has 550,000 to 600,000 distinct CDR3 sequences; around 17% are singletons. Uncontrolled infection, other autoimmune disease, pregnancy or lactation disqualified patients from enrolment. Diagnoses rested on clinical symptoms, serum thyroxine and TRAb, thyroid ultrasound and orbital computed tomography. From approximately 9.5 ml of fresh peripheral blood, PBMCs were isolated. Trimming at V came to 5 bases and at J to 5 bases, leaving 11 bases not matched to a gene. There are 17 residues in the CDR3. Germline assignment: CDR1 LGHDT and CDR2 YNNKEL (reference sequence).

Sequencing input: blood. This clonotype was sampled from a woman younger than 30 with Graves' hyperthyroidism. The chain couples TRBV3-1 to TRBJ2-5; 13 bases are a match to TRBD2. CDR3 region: CASSYGLAGVLLETQYF. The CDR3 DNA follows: TGTGCCAGCAGCTACGGACTAGCGGGAGTGTTGCTGGAGACCCAGTACTTC.